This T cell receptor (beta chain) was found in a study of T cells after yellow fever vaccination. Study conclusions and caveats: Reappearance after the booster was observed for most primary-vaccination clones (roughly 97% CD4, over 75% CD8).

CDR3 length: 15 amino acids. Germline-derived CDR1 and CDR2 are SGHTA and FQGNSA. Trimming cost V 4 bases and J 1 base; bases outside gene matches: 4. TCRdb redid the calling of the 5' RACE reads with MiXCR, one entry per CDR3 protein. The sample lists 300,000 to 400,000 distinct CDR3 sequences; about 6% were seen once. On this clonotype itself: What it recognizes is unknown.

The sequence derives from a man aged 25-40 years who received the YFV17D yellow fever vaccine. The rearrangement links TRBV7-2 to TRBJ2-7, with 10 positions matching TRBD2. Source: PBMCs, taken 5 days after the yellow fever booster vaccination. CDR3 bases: TGTGCCAGCAGCTCTGCTAGCGGGAGTTCCTACGAGCAGTACTTC. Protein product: CASSSASGSSYEQYF.